The T cell receptor beta chain described here comes from a study of T cells in Graves' hyperthyroidism and ophthalmopathy. The CDR3 regions of TCR beta were amplified from RNA transcripts. An initial round of RT-PCR targeting the TCR CDR3 relied on the HTBI primer set. In TCRdb, the multiplex PCR reads were re-called with MiXCR into one record per CDR3 protein. Of hundreds of thousands of distinct CDR3 sequences listed, more than 12% are singletons. V dropped 6 bases and J dropped 6; count of bases not matched to a gene: 9. The CDR3 runs to 14 residues. Per germline, CDR1 MNHNS and CDR2 SASEGT. This clonotype originated in a woman aged 45-65 years with Graves' ophthalmopathy. The sample consisted of blood. This sequence joins TRBV6-1 and TRBJ2-3, with 7 positions matching TRBD1. The CDR3 bases are TGTGCCAGCAGGCGACAGGGCCCTTGGGATACGCAGTATTTT. It yields the protein CASRRQGPWDTQYF.